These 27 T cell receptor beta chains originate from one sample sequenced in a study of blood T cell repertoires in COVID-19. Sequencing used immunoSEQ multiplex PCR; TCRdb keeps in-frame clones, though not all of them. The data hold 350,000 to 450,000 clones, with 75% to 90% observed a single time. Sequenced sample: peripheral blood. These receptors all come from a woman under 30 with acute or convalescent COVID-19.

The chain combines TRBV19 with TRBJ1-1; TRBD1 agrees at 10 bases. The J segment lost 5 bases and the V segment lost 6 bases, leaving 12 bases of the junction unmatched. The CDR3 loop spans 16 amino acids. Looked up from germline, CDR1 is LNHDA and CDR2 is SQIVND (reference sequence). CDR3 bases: TGTGCCAGTAGGACAGGACAGGGGGTTAGAGTTACTGAAGCTTTCTTT. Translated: CASRTGQGVRVTEAFF.

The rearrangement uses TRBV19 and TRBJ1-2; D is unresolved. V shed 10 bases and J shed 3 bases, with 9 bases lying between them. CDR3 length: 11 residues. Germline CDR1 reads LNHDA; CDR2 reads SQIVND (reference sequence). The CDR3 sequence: CAIWTYYGYTF. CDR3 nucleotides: TGTGCCATCTGGACTTACTATGGCTACACCTTC. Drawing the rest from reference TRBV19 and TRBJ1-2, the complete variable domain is DGGITQSPKYLFRKEGQNVTLSCEQNLNHDAMYWYRQDPGQGLRLIYYSQIVNDFQKGDIAEGYSVSREKKESFPLTVTSAQKNPTAFYLCAIWTYYGYTFGSGTRLTVV.

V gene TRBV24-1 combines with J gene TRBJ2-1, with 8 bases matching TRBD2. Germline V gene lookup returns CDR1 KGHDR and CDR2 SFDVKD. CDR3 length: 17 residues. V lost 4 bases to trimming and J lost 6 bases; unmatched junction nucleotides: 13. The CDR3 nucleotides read TGTGCCACCAGTGACTCGACTAGCGCCCGGGACCCCAATGAGCAGTTCTTC. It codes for CATSDSTSARDPNEQFF.

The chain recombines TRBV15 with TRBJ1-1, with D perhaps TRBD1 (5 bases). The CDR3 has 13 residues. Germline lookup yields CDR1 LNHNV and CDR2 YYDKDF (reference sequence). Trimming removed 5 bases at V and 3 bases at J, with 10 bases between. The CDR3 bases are TGTGCCACCAGCTACGGGGGTGACACTGAAGCTTTCTTT. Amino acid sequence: CATSYGGDTEAFF.

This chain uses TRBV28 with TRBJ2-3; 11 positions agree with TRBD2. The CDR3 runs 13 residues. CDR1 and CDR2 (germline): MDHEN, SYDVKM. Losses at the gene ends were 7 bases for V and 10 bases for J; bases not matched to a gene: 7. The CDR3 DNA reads TGTGCCAGCACACTTAATAGCGGGAGGGCGCAGTATTTT. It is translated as CASTLNSGRAQYF.

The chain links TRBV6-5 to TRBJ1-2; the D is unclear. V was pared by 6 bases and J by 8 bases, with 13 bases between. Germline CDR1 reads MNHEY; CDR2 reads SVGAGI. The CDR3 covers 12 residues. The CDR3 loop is CASSRVSGGYTF. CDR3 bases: TGTGCCAGCAGCCGTGTTTCAGGAGGCTACACCTTC.

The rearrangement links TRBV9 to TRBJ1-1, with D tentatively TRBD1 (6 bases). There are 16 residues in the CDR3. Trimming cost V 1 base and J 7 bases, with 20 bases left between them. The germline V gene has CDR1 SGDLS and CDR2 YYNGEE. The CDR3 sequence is CASSVSGGQGRNEAFF. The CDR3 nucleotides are TGTGCCAGCAGCGTATCCGGGGGGCAGGGGAGAAATGAAGCTTTCTTT.

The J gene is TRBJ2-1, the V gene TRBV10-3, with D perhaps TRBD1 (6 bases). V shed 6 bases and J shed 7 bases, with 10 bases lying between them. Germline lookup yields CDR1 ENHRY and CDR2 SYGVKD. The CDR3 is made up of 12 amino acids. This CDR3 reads CAIRPGDNEQFF. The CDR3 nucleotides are TGTGCCATCAGACCAGGGGATAATGAGCAGTTCTTC.

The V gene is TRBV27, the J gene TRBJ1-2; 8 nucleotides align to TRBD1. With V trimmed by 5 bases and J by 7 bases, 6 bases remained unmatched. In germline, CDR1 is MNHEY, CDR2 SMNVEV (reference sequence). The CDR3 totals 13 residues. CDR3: CASSPTGDGGYTF. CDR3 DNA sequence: TGTGCCAGCAGTCCGACAGGGGACGGTGGCTACACCTTC.

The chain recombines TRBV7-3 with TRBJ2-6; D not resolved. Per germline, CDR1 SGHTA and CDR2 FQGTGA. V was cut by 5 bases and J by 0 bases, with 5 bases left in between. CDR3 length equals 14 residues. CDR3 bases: TGTGCCAGCAGCCCTTTCTCTGGGGCCAACGTCCTGACTTTC. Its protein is CASSPFSGANVLTF.

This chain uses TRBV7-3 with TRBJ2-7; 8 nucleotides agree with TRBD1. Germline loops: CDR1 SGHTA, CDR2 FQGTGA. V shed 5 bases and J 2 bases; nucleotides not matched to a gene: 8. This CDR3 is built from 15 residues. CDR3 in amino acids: CASSLGTGGTYEQYF. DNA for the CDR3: TGTGCCAGCAGCCTAGGGACAGGTGGAACCTACGAGCAGTACTTC.

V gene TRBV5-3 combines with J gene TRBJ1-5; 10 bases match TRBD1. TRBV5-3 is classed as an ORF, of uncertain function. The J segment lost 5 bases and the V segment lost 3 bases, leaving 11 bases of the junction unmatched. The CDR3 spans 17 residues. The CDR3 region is CARSSRDRGIEDQPQHF. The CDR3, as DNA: TGTGCCAGAAGCTCTAGGGACAGGGGTATAGAAGATCAGCCCCAGCATTTT.

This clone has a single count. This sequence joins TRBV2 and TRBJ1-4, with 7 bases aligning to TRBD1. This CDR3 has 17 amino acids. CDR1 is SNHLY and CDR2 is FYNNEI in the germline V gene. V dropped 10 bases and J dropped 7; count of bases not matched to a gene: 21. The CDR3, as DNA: TGTGCCACAATGTCACGCCCCGAAACAGGGGTAGGTGAAAAACTGTTTTTT. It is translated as CATMSRPETGVGEKLFF.

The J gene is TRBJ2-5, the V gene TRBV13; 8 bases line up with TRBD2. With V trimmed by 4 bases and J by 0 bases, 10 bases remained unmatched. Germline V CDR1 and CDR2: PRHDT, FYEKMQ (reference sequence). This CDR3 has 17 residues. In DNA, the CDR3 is TGTGCCAGCAGCTCTCGACGGGGGGGCACTAACCAAGAGACCCAGTACTTC. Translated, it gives CASSSRRGGTNQETQYF.

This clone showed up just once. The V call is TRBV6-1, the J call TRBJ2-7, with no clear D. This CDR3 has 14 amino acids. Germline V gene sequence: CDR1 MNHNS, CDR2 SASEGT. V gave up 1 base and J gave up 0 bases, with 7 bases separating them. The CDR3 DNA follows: TGTGCCAGCAGTGAAGTCTGGCCCTCCTACGAGCAGTACTTC. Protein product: CASSEVWPSYEQYF.

The CDR3 DNA reads TGTGCCAGCAGTCCAGGTCTGAAGAACACTGAAGCTTTCTTT. Its protein product is CASSPGLKNTEAFF. The J gene is TRBJ1-1, the V gene TRBV27; D is uncertain. This CDR3 has 14 residues. With 5 bases removed from V and 1 base from J, the gap between germline ends came to 11 bases. Germline values: CDR1 MNHEY, CDR2 SMNVEV (reference sequence).

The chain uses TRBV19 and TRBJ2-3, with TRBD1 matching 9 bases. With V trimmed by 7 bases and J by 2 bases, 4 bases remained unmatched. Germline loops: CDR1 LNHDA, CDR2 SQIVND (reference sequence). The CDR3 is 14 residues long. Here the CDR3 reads CASMGTGHTDTQYF. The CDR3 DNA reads TGTGCCAGTATGGGGACAGGGCACACAGATACGCAGTATTTT.

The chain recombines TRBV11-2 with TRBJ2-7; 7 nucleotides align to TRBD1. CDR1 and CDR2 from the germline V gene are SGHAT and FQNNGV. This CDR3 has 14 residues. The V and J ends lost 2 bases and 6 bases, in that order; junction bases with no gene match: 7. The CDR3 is CASSLIEGTAEQYF. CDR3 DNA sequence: TGTGCCAGCAGCTTAATCGAGGGGACAGCCGAGCAGTACTTC.

The CDR3 sequence: CASSMAGASNTEAFF. The CDR3 region has the DNA TGTGCCAGTAGTATGGCAGGGGCCTCAAACACTGAAGCTTTCTTT. V gene TRBV19 combines with J gene TRBJ1-1, with D maybe TRBD1 (6 bases). Germline CDR1 and CDR2: LNHDA and SQIVND (reference sequence). The CDR3 length is 15 residues. Deletions cut 3 bases from V and 2 bases from J, with 13 bases between.

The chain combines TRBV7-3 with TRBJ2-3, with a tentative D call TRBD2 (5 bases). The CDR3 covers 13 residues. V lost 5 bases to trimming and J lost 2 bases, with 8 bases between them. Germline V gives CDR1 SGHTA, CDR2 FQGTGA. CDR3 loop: CASSRGNTDTQYF. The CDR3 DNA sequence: TGTGCCAGCAGCCGGGGAAACACAGATACGCAGTATTTT.

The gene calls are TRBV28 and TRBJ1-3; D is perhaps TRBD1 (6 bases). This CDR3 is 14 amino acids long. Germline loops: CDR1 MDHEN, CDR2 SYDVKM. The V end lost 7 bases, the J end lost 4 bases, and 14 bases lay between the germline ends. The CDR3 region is CASISRGSGNTIYF. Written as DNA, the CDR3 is TGTGCCAGCATATCCAGGGGATCCGGAAACACCATATATTTT.

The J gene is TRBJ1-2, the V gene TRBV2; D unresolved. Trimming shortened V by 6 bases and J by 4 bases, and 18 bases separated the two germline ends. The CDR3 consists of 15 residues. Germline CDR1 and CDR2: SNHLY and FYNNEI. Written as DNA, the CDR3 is TGTGCCAGCAGATATCCGGGATCGACTTTCTATGGCTACACCTTC. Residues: CASRYPGSTFYGYTF.

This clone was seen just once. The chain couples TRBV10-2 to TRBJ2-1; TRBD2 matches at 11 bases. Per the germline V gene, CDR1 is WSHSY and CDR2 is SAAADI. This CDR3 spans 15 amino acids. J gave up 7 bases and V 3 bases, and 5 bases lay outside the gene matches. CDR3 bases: TGCGCCAGCAGTGACCAAATAGCGGGAGGGAATGAGCAGTTCTTC. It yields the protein CASSDQIAGGNEQFF.

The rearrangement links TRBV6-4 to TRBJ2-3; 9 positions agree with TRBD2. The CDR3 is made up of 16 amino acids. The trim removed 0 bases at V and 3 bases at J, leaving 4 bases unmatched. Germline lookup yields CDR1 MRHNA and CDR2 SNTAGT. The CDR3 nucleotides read TGTGCCAGCAGTGACTCCCCTAGCGGGGAAACAGATACGCAGTATTTT. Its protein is CASSDSPSGETDTQYF.

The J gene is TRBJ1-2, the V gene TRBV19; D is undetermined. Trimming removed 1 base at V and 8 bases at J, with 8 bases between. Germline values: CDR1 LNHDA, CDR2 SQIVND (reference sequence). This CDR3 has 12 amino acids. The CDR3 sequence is CASSIGGSGYTF. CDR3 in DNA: TGTGCCAGTAGTATAGGAGGAAGCGGCTACACCTTC.

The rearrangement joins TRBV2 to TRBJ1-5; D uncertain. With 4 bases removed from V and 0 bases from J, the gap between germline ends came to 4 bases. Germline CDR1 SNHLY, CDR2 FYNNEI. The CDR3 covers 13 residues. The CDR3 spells CASSAHSNQPQHF. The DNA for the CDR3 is TGTGCCAGCAGTGCCCATAGCAATCAGCCCCAGCATTTT. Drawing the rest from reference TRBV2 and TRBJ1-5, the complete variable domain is EPEVTQTPSHQVTQMGQEVILRCVPISNHLYFYWYRQILGQKVEFLVSFYNNEISEKSEIFDDQFSVERPDGSNFTLKIRSTKLEDSAMYFCASSAHSNQPQHFGDGTRLSIL.

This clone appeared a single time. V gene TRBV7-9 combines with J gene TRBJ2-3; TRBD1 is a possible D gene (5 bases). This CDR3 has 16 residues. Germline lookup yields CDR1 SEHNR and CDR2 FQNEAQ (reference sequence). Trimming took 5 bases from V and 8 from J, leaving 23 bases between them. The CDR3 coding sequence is TGTGCCAGCAGCCCAAAATATACAGAGTACCAGGGTACGCAGTATTTT. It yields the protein CASSPKYTEYQGTQYF. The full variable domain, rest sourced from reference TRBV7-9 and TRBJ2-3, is DTGVSQNPRHKITKRGQNVTFRCDPISEHNRLYWYRQTLGQGPEFLTYFQNEAQLEKSRLLSDRFSAERPKGSFSTLEIQRTEQGDSAMYLCASSPKYTEYQGTQYFGPGTRLTVL.